This T cell receptor (beta chain) was sequenced during a study of T cell repertoires in cytomegalovirus infection. At the level of the study: Carrying CMV and the relevant HLA type showed in public TCR beta signatures. Broader study findings: HLA-C-restricted CMV-specific TCR beta clonotypes were dominant in the ex vivo response.

Note on this clonotype: No antigen is known for it.

TCRdb reanalysed the reads using MiXCR and keeps one entry per CDR3 protein. The sample gives roughly 130,000 distinct CDR3 sequences, about 24% of which show up once; 34% is in the top ten. CDR3 length: 16 residues. V trimming: 4 bases; J trimming: 6 bases; junction bases outside the gene matches: 11. Germline CDR1 MNHEY, CDR2 SVGAGI. The sequencing input was PBMCs, sequenced either directly or after in vitro stimulation (not recorded which). This sequence originates from a human donor in good health (CMV status not recorded). Some clones in this sample may be carry-over from other donors' samples. The chain employs TRBV6-5 and TRBJ2-3, with 9 bases lining up with TRBD2. The CDR3 region has the DNA TGTGCCAGCAGTTTCCAAGGACTAGCGCCGGAGGATACGCAGTATTTT. Its translation is CASSFQGLAPEDTQYF.